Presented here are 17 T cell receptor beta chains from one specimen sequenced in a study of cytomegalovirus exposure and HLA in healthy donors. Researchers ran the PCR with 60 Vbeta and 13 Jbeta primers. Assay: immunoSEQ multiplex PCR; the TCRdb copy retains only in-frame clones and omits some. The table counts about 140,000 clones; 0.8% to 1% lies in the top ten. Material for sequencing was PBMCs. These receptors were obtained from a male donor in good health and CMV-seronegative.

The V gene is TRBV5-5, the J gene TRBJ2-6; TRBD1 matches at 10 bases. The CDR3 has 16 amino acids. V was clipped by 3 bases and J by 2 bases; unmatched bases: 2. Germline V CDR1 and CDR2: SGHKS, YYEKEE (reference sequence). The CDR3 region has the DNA TGTGCCAGCAGCTCTGGGACAGGGGCTGGGGCCAACGTCCTGACTTTC. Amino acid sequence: CASSSGTGAGANVLTF. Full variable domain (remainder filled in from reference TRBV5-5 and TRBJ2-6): DAGVTQSPTHLIKTRGQQVTLRCSPISGHKSVSWYQQVLGQGPQFIFQYYEKEERGRGNFPDRFSARQFPNYSSELNVNALLLGDSALYLCASSSGTGAGANVLTFGAGSRLTVL.

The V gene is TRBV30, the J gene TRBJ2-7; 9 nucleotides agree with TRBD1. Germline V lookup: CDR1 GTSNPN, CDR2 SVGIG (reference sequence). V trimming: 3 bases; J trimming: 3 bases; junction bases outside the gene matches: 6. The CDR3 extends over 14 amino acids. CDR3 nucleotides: TGTGCCTGGAGGGGGGGACAGGGAGACTACGAGCAGTACTTC. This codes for CAWRGGQGDYEQYF.

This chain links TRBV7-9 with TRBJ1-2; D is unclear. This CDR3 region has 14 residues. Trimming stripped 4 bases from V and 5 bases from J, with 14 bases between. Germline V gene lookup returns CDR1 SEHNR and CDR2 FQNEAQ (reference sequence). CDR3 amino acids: CASSSRPELYGYTF. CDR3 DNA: TGTGCCAGCAGCTCCCGTCCTGAACTTTATGGCTACACCTTC.

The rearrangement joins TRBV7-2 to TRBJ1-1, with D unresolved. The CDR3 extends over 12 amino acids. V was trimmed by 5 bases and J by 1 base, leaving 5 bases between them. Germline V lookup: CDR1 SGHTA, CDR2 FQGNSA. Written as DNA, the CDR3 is TGTGCCAGCAGCCGACAGAACACTGAAGCTTTCTTT. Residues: CASSRQNTEAFF.

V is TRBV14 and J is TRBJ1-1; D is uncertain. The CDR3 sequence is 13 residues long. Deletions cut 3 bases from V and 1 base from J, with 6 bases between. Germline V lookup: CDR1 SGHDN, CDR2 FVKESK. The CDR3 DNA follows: TGTGCCAGCAGCCATAAGAGGAACACTGAAGCTTTCTTT. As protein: CASSHKRNTEAFF.

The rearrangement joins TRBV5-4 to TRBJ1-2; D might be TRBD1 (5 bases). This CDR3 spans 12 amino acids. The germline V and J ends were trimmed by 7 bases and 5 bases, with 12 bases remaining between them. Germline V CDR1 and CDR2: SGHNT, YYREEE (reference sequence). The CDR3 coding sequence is TGTGCCAGCGGTCAGGGAATTTATGGCTACACCTTC. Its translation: CASGQGIYGYTF. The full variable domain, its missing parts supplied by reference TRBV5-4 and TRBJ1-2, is ETGVTQSPTHLIKTRGQQVTLRCSSQSGHNTVSWYQQALGQGPQFIFQYYREEENGRGNFPPRFSGLQFPNYSSELNVNALELDDSALYLCASGQGIYGYTFGSGTRLTVV.

In DNA form, the CDR3 reads TGTGCCAGCAGTGAATACAGGACTGATGAAAAACTGTTTTTT. Translated, it gives CASSEYRTDEKLFF. The gene calls are TRBV25-1 and TRBJ1-4; no clear D gene. There are 14 residues in the CDR3. The V and J ends lost 0 bases and 6 bases respectively, with 8 bases between them. Germline V gene data show CDR1 as MGHDK and CDR2 as SYGVNS.

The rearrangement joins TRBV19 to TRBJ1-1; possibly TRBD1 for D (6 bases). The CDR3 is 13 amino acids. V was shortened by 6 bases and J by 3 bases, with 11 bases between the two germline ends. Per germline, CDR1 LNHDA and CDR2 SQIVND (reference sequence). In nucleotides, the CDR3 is TGTGCCAGTAGACGGACAGACTACACTGAAGCTTTCTTT. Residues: CASRRTDYTEAFF.

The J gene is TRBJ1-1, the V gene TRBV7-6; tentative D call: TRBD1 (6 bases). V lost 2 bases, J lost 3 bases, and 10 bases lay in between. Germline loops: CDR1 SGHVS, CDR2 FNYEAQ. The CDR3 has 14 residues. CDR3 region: CASSLKAGDTEAFF. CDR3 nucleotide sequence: TGTGCCAGCAGCTTAAAGGCAGGGGACACTGAAGCTTTCTTT. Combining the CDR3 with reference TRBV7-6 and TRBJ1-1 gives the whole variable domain GAGVSQSPRYKVTKRGQDVALRCDPISGHVSLYWYRQALGQGPEFLTYFNYEAQQDKSGLPNDRFSAERPEGSISTLTIQRTEQRDSAMYRCASSLKAGDTEAFFGQGTRLTVV.

For the CDR3, the DNA is TGTGCCAGCAGTTTTCATAGCGGGGGCTACGAGCAGTACTTC. It translates to CASSFHSGGYEQYF. The chain recombines TRBV27 with TRBJ2-7; 9 nucleotides match TRBD2. The J segment lost 3 bases and the V segment lost 3 bases, leaving 3 bases of the junction unmatched. The length of the CDR3 is 14 residues. Germline V lookup: CDR1 MNHEY, CDR2 SMNVEV (reference sequence).

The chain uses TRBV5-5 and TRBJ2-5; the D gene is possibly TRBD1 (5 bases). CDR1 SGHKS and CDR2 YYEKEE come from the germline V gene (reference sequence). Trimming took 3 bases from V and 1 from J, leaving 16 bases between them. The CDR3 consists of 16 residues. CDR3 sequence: CASSSLVGAIQETQYF. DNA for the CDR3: TGTGCCAGCAGCTCCCTGGTTGGGGCAATCCAAGAGACCCAGTACTTC.

CDR3 region: CASGPGQGMNTEAFF. The CDR3 nucleotides are TGTGCTAGTGGTCCGGGACAGGGGATGAACACTGAAGCTTTCTTT. This chain uses TRBV12-5 with TRBJ1-1, with 10 positions matching TRBD1. Trimming at V came to 5 bases and at J to 0 bases, leaving 3 bases not matched to a gene. CDR1 is LGHNT and CDR2 is FRNRAP in the germline V gene. This CDR3 comprises 15 residues.

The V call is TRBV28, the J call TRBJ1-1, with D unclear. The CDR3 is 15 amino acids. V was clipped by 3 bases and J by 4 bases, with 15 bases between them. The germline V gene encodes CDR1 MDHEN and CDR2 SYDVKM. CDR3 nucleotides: TGTGCCAGCAGTTTGGCAGTGGCGGCCAGCACTGAAGCTTTCTTT. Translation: CASSLAVAASTEAFF.

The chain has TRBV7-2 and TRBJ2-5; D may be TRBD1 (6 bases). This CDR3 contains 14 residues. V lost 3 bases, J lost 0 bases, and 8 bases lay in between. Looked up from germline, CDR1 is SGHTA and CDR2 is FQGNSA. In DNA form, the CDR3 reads TGTGCCAGCAGCTTCGACAGGTACCAAGAGACCCAGTACTTC. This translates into CASSFDRYQETQYF.

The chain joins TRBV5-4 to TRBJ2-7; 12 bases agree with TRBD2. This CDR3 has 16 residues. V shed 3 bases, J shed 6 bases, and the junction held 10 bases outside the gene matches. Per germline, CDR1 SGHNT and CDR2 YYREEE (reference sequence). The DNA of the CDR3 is TGTGCCAGCAGCTCCCGTCTAGCGGGAGGGCAGGGCGAGCAGTACTTC. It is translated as CASSSRLAGGQGEQYF.

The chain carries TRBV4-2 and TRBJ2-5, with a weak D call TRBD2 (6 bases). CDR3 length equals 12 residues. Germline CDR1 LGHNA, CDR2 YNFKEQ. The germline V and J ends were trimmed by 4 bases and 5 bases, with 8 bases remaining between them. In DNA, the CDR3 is TGTGCCAGCAGCCTCGGGAGTGAGACCCAGTACTTC. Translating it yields CASSLGSETQYF.

The CDR3 here is CASIPTGTLRGYTF. The CDR3 nucleotides read TGTGCCAGCATTCCAACCGGGACATTGCGTGGCTACACCTTC. V usage is TRBV6-1 and J usage is TRBJ1-2; maybe TRBD1 (6 bases). The V end was cut by 7 bases, the J end by 7 bases, with 19 bases between. The germline V gene has CDR1 MNHNS and CDR2 SASEGT. The CDR3 has 14 amino acids.